The sequence of this TCR beta chain was determined in a study of blood T cell repertoires in COVID-19. Across the study: Acute and convalescent COVID-19 samples came from the United States, Italy and Spain.

Authors' methods: Amplification from reference gene primers served as the basis for estimated nucleated cell counts. Assay: immunoSEQ multiplex PCR; the TCRdb copy retains only in-frame clones and omits some. The DNA gave D and trimming, while V, J and clone size come from that table. This sample has over 200,000 clones, with about 90% found just once. The V end lost 6 bases, the J end lost 1 base, and 18 bases lay between the germline ends. Germline V gene lookup returns CDR1 MNHEY and CDR2 SVGEGT. The CDR3 covers 16 residues. Participants were placed into cohorts based on the clinical history they reported.

J is TRBJ1-1 and V is TRBV6-2 or TRBV6-3; possible D gene TRBD1, 6 bases. Sample: PBMCs or T cells enriched from blood (not recorded which). The clonotype comes from a woman in her 30s who had been exposed to COVID-19. The CDR3 region is CASSYFPGTPNTEAFF. In DNA form, the CDR3 reads TGTGCCAGCAGCTATTTTCCCGGGACACCGAACACTGAAGCTTTCTTT.